Below are 30 T cell receptor beta chains sequenced from a single sample in a study of post-analysis software for immune sequencing data. Findings and caveats of the study: TRBV segments more frequent in patients than in controls numbered a few and included TRBV5-6, TRBV5-1 and TRBV20-1.

Tagging with unique molecular identifiers was a feature of the TCR beta cDNA libraries. TCRdb fed the PCR reads into MiXCR, producing one record per CDR3 protein. The table lists hundreds of thousands of distinct CDR3 sequences, just under 30% of them singletons. What these receptors recognize is not known. Sequenced material: blood. The receptors here all came from a girl aged 5-17 years with multiple sclerosis.

In its sample, this clonotype was seen many times. The chain has TRBV4-3 and TRBJ2-7, with D possibly matching TRBD2 (6 bases). The CDR3 spans 15 residues. Between the trimmed V and J ends, which lost 0 bases and 6 bases, there was a span of 15 bases. Germline lookup yields CDR1 LGHNA and CDR2 YSLEER. CDR3 sequence (DNA): TGCGCCAGCAGCCAAGATGCATCTAGCGCAGGCGAGCAGTACTTC. It specifies CASSQDASSAGEQYF.

This clonotype has a handful of counts. The V and J genes are TRBV12-3 or TRBV12-4 and TRBJ1-5; TRBD1 matches 9 bases. There are 18 residues in the CDR3. V lost 6 bases to trimming and J lost 1 base; unmatched junction nucleotides: 13. The CDR3 nucleotides read TGTGCCAGCAGGCGGGACAGGGAGGCCCTTGTGAGCAATCAGCCCCAGCATTTT. Its protein is CASRRDREALVSNQPQHF.

The chain has TRBV6-6 and TRBJ1-5; D is possibly TRBD1 (5 bases). This CDR3 region has 15 residues. Between the trimmed V and J ends, which lost 0 bases and 4 bases, there was a span of 10 bases. Germline CDR1 reads MNHNY; CDR2 reads SVGAGI (reference sequence). The CDR3 coding sequence is TGTGCCAGCAGTTACTCAGGGACGAGAAATCAGCCCCAGCATTTT. This gives the protein CASSYSGTRNQPQHF.

This clonotype was counted a few times. This rearrangement joins TRBV10-3 to TRBJ1-5, with 8 positions matching TRBD1. Trimming took 2 bases from V and 5 from J; bases not matched to a gene: 5. In germline, CDR1 is ENHRY, CDR2 SYGVKD. This CDR3 region has 15 residues. This chain's CDR3 is CAISESGQGDQPQHF. CDR3 DNA sequence: TGTGCCATCAGTGAGAGTGGACAGGGCGATCAGCCCCAGCATTTT.

The CDR3 DNA reads as TGTGCCAGCAGCTTACGAACCCTCCGGGACAGGAACACAGATACGCAGTATTTT. Its translation is CASSLRTLRDRNTDTQYF. V and J are TRBV7-2 and TRBJ2-3; 8 bases match TRBD1. V trimming: 2 bases; J trimming: 2 bases; junction bases outside the gene matches: 12. The V gene's germline CDR1 is SGHTA and CDR2 FQGNSA. CDR3 length equals 18 residues.

This clonotype was recorded a few times. This sequence joins TRBV7-2 and TRBJ1-5; no clear D. Germline lookup yields CDR1 SGHTA and CDR2 FQGNSA. This CDR3 contains 14 residues. Trimming removed 5 bases from V and 7 bases from J, with 15 bases in between. The DNA for the CDR3 is TGTGCCAGCAGCCAAGTGGCGGGAATACAGCCCCAGCATTTT. Amino acids: CASSQVAGIQPQHF.

DNA for the CDR3: TGCAGTGCTATTCCAGGGCAGAGCTCCTACGAGCAGTACTTC. It translates to CSAIPGQSSYEQYF. The chain employs TRBV20-1 and TRBJ2-7, with a possible D match to TRBD1 (5 bases). Trimming removed 4 bases at V and 0 bases at J, with 13 bases between. Germline CDR1 DFQATT, CDR2 SNEGSKA (reference sequence). The CDR3 consists of 14 residues.

The V call is TRBV6-2 or TRBV6-3, the J call TRBJ2-2; 7 nucleotides align to TRBD1. Trimming cost V 8 bases and J 4 bases; bases outside gene matches: 7. This CDR3 contains 14 residues. Germline assignment: CDR1 MNHEY and CDR2 SVGEGT. CDR3 sequence (DNA): TGTGCCAGCGGACCGTCAGGGGGCACCGGGGAGCTGTTTTTT. Protein product: CASGPSGGTGELFF.

In DNA form, the CDR3 reads TGCGCCAGCAGCCAAGTGAACAGGGGCGGAACTGAAGCTTTCTTT. Encoded protein: CASSQVNRGGTEAFF. This rearrangement joins TRBV4-3 to TRBJ1-1; 7 bases are a match to TRBD1. From germline, CDR1 is LGHNA and CDR2 YSLEER. This CDR3 is built from 15 residues. V shed 1 base, J shed 5 bases, and the junction held 7 bases outside the gene matches.

This rearrangement joins TRBV20-1 to TRBJ1-1; a possible D gene is TRBD1 (6 bases). The CDR3 runs 15 residues. CDR1 and CDR2 from the germline V gene are DFQATT and SNEGSKA (reference sequence). Between the trimmed V and J ends, which lost 3 bases and 1 base, there was a span of 15 bases. The CDR3 region has the DNA TGCAGTGCTAGTGTCCGGGGGCCGGCGAACACTGAAGCTTTCTTT. Protein sequence: CSASVRGPANTEAFF.

V gene TRBV27 combines with J gene TRBJ2-6; D is unclear. From germline, CDR1 is MNHEY and CDR2 SMNVEV (reference sequence). Trimming shortened V by 9 bases and J by 0 bases, and 9 bases separated the two germline ends. The CDR3 spans 14 residues. CDR3 in DNA: TGTGCCAGTGGCAGGCGCTCTGGGGCCAACGTCCTGACTTTC. It is translated as CASGRRSGANVLTF.

As DNA, the CDR3 is TGCGCCAGCAGCCCGGGACAGGCGAGCGCAGATACGCAGTATTTT. Protein sequence: CASSPGQASADTQYF. J is TRBJ2-3 and V is TRBV5-1; 8 bases are shared with TRBD1. The CDR3 extends over 15 amino acids. CDR1 and CDR2 (germline): SGHRS, YFSETQ. Trimming took 4 bases from V and 4 from J; bases not matched to a gene: 8.

This clonotype was seen a few times. J is TRBJ1-6 and V is TRBV12-3 or TRBV12-4, with D perhaps TRBD1 (6 bases). The CDR3 consists of 15 residues. V dropped 2 bases and J dropped 10 bases, with 15 bases sitting between them. CDR3 DNA sequence: TGTGCCAGCAGTTTATCCGGGGGGCCTCGGTCACCCCTCCACTTT. It yields the protein CASSLSGGPRSPLHF.

The chain combines TRBV6-1 with TRBJ2-3, with D possibly called TRBD1 or TRBD2 (5 bases each). The CDR3 totals 15 residues. Germline V gives CDR1 MNHNS, CDR2 SASEGT. V dropped 2 bases and J dropped 5 bases, with 14 bases sitting between them. The CDR3 DNA reads as TGTGCCAGCAGTGAACACTTAGGGGAGATAGATACGCAGTATTTT. It is translated as CASSEHLGEIDTQYF.

This clonotype was found a few times. This rearrangement joins TRBV5-1 to TRBJ2-1; a possible D gene is TRBD2 (6 bases). The CDR3 consists of 14 residues. From germline, CDR1 is SGHRS and CDR2 YFSETQ. V dropped 4 bases and J dropped 4 bases, with 12 bases sitting between them. The CDR3 spells CASSINGGYNEQFF. CDR3 DNA: TGCGCCAGCAGCATAAACGGGGGATACAATGAGCAGTTCTTC.

This clonotype was observed a few times. CDR3 amino acids: CSARDPPRDGNEQFF. CDR3 nucleotides: TGCAGTGCTAGAGATCCGCCCAGGGACGGGAATGAGCAGTTCTTC. The genes are TRBV20-1 and TRBJ2-1; D may correspond to TRBD1 or TRBD2 (5 bases each). This CDR3 is 15 amino acids long. CDR1 and CDR2 (germline): DFQATT, SNEGSKA (reference sequence). Trimming took 0 bases from V and 7 from J, leaving 16 bases between them.

This clonotype has just a few counts. This sequence joins TRBV28 and TRBJ2-1, with 7 bases that match TRBD2. Trimming cost V 3 bases and J 5 bases; bases outside gene matches: 7. CDR1 MDHEN and CDR2 SYDVKM come from the germline V gene. This CDR3 has 15 residues. In DNA, the CDR3 is TGTGCCAGCAGTTTGCCCCTGCGGGAGCACAATGAGCAGTTCTTC. This translates into CASSLPLREHNEQFF.

This clonotype showed up just a few times. An end of the junction differs from the germline gene, which may be a read error. The chain joins TRBV20-1 to TRBJ2-4, with TRBD1 matching 7 bases. The length of the CDR3 is 11 residues. The V gene's germline CDR1 is DFQATT and CDR2 SNEGSKA (reference sequence). The CDR3 DNA follows: TGTAGTGCCGCCATCGGACAGGATCGGTACTTC. This codes for CSAAIGQDRYF.

The V and J genes are TRBV5-1 and TRBJ1-2, with 9 bases that match TRBD1. In germline, CDR1 is SGHRS, CDR2 YFSETQ. CDR3 length: 16 residues. J gave up 8 bases and V 2 bases, and 13 bases lay outside the gene matches. CDR3 residues: CASSFSGTGRSGGYTF. In DNA form, the CDR3 reads TGCGCCAGCAGCTTTTCAGGGACAGGGAGAAGCGGAGGCTACACCTTC.

In regard to this clonotype: Possible read error: a much larger clone is one base away. V gene TRBV29-1 combines with J gene TRBJ2-1; 11 positions agree with TRBD2. The CDR3 runs 13 residues. CDR1 is SQVTM, CDR2 ANQGSEA, per germline. The V and J ends lost 7 bases and 5 bases, in that order; junction bases with no gene match: 4. The CDR3 region is CSAGLAAHNEQFF. CDR3 bases: TGCAGCGCGGGACTAGCGGCCCACAATGAGCAGTTCTTC.

The sample holds many counts of this clonotype. The chain uses TRBV11-2 and TRBJ2-1; perhaps TRBD1 as D (6 bases). V was cut by 4 bases and J by 5 bases, with 9 bases left in between. The CDR3 has 13 amino acids. Germline V CDR1 and CDR2: SGHAT, FQNNGV. The CDR3 DNA reads TGTGCCAGCAGCTCGGACAGAAACAATGAGCAGTTCTTC. Its translation: CASSSDRNNEQFF.

This clonotype was seen a single time. The junction differs from germline at one of its ends, possibly a read error. The CDR3 nucleotides read TGTGCCTGCAGTTACTCGCCTAGCGGGAGACCCTACAATGAGCAGTTCTTC. Residues: CACSYSPSGRPYNEQFF. The chain links TRBV6-2 or TRBV6-3 to TRBJ2-1; TRBD2 matches at 10 bases. The CDR3 sequence is 17 residues long. CDR1 is MNHEY and CDR2 is SVGEGT in the germline V gene.

V and J are TRBV6-6 and TRBJ2-5; a weak D match, TRBD1 (5 bases). The length of the CDR3 is 14 residues. CDR1 is MNHNY, CDR2 SVGAGI, per germline (reference sequence). Trimming removed 6 bases at V and 2 bases at J, with 13 bases between. CDR3 sequence: CASSQGPRQETQYF. The CDR3 coding sequence is TGTGCCAGCAGCCAGGGTCCCAGACAAGAGACCCAGTACTTC.

The chain recombines TRBV11-2 with TRBJ2-5, with no clear D. The length of the CDR3 is 13 residues. V dropped 5 bases and J dropped 5 bases, with 12 bases sitting between them. The V gene's germline CDR1 is SGHAT and CDR2 FQNNGV. The CDR3 loop reads CASSPGFAETQYF. The CDR3 DNA reads TGTGCCAGCAGCCCCGGGTTCGCGGAGACCCAGTACTTC.

This clonotype has just a few counts. V gene TRBV24-1 combines with J gene TRBJ2-1; D uncertain. Germline CDR1 is KGHDR and CDR2 is SFDVKD. The CDR3 covers 14 residues. Trimming removed 3 bases at V and 4 bases at J, with 9 bases between. DNA of the CDR3: TGTGCCACCAGTGATCCTAAGGAGTACAATGAGCAGTTCTTC. It specifies CATSDPKEYNEQFF.

The rearrangement uses TRBV3-1 and TRBJ2-2, with TRBD2 matching 7 bases. The CDR3 contains 16 residues. Germline loops: CDR1 LGHDT, CDR2 YNNKEL (reference sequence). J gave up 1 base and V 0 bases, and 2 bases lay outside the gene matches. In DNA form, the CDR3 reads TGTGCCAGCAGCCAAGAGGCGGGGGAGAACACCGGGGAGCTGTTTTTT. It translates to CASSQEAGENTGELFF.

The chain couples TRBV10-3 to TRBJ2-7; weak D call: TRBD1 (6 bases). Germline CDR1 and CDR2: ENHRY and SYGVKD. CDR3 length equals 17 residues. Trimming took 0 bases from V and 0 from J, leaving 15 bases between them. CDR3 sequence (DNA): TGTGCCATCAGTGAGTCGGGCGTAAGGACAGACTCCTACGAGCAGTACTTC. Translation: CAISESGVRTDSYEQYF.

This chain joins TRBV27 and TRBJ1-5, with TRBD1 matching over 9 bases. This CDR3 is built from 15 residues. The junction had 8 bases not matched to a gene; V was cut back by 4 bases and J by 7 bases. The V gene's germline CDR1 is MNHEY and CDR2 SMNVEV (reference sequence). The DNA of the CDR3 is TGTGCCAGCAGTTCGGTCGGGACAGGGCGGCAGCCCCAGCATTTT. This codes for CASSSVGTGRQPQHF.

The table lists this clonotype with a count of one. This sequence joins TRBV7-2 and TRBJ1-1; D uncertain. Germline assignment: CDR1 SGHTA and CDR2 FQGNSA. This CDR3 spans 17 amino acids. With 3 bases removed from V and 4 bases from J, the gap between germline ends came to 21 bases. CDR3 sequence: CASSFVPPPGDGTEAFF. CDR3 sequence (DNA): TGTGCCAGCAGCTTCGTTCCCCCTCCTGGCGATGGCACTGAAGCTTTCTTT.

This chain uses TRBV24-1 with TRBJ2-3; the match to TRBD1 covers 9 bases. V was clipped by 2 bases and J by 4 bases; unmatched bases: 3. Germline assignment: CDR1 KGHDR and CDR2 SFDVKD. The CDR3 spans 15 residues. CDR3 bases: TGTGCCACCAGTGATTCTCGGACAGGGGCAGATACGCAGTATTTT. Protein sequence: CATSDSRTGADTQYF.